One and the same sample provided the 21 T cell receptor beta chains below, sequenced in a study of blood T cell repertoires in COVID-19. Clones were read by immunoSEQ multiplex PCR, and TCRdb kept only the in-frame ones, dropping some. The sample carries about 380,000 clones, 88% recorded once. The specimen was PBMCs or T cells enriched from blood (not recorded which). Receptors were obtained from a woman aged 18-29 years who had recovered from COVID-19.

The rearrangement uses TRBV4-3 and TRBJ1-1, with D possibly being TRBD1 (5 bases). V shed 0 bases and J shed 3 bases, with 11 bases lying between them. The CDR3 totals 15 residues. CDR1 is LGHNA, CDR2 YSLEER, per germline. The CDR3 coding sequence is TGCGCCAGCAGCCAAGAGTTCAGGGTGTACACTGAAGCTTTCTTT. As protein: CASSQEFRVYTEAFF.

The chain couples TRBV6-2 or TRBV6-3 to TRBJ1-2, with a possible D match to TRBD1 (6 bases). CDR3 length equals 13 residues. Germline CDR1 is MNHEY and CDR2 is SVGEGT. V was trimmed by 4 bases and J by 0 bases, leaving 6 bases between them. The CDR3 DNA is TGTGCCAGCAGTTGGGACACTAACTATGGCTACACCTTC. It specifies CASSWDTNYGYTF.

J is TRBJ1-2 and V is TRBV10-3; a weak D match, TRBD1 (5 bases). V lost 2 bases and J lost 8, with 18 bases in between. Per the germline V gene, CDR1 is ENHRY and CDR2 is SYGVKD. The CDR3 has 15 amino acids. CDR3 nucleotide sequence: TGTGCCATCAGTGAGGTAGGGGTAGGAGGGCGCGGCTACACCTTC. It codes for CAISEVGVGGRGYTF.

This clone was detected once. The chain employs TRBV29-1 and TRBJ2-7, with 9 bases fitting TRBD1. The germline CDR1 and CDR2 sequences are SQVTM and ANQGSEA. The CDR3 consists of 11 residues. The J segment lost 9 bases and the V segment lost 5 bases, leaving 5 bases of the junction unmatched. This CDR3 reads CSVTGGPTQYF. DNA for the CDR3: TGCAGCGTTACAGGGGGCCCAACGCAGTACTTC.

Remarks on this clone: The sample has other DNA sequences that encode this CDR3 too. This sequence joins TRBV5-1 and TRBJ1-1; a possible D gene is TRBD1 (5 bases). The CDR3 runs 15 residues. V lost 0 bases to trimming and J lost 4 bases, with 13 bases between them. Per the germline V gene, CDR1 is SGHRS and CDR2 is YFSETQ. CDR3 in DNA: TGCGCCAGCAGCTTGGCCGGTACGGGGGGCACTGAAGCTTTCTTT. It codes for CASSLAGTGGTEAFF.

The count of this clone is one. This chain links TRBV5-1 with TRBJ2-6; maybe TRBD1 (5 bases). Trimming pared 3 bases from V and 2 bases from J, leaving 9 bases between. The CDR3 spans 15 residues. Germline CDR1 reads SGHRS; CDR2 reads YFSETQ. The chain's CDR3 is CASSSRVTGANVLTF. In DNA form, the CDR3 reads TGCGCCAGCAGCTCCAGGGTTACTGGGGCCAACGTCCTGACTTTC.

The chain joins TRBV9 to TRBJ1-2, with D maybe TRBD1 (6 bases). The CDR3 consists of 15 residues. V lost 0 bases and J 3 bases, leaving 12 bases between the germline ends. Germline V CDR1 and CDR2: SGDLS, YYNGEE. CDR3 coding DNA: TGTGCCAGCAGCGTAGTTCCAGGGGCCGACTATGGCTACACCTTC. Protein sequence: CASSVVPGADYGYTF.

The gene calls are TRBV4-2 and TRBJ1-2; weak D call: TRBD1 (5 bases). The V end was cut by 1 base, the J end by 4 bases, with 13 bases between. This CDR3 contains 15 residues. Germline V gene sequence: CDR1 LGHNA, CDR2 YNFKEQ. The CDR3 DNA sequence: TGTGCCAGCAGCCAAGTTCGGGGGAGCACCTATGGCTACACCTTC. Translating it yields CASSQVRGSTYGYTF.

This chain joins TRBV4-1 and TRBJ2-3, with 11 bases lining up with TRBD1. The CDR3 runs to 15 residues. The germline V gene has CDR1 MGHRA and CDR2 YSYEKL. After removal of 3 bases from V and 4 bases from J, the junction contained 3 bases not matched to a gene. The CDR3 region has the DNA TGCGCCAGCAGCCAGTGGACAGGGGGCCCAGATACGCAGTATTTT. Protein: CASSQWTGGPDTQYF.

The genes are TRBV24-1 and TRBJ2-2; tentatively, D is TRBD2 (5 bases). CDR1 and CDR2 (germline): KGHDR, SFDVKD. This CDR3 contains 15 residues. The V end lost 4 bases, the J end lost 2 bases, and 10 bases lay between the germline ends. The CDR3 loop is CATSETRDNTGELFF. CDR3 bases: TGTGCCACCAGTGAGACACGGGATAACACCGGGGAGCTGTTTTTT.

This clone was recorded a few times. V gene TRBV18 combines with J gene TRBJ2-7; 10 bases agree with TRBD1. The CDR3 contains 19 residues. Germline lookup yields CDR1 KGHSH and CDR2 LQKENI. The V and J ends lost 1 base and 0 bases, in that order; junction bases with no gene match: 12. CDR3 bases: TGTGCCAGCTCACCACTCGGGACAGGGGCCCCACCGAGCTCCTACGAGCAGTACTTC. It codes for CASSPLGTGAPPSSYEQYF.

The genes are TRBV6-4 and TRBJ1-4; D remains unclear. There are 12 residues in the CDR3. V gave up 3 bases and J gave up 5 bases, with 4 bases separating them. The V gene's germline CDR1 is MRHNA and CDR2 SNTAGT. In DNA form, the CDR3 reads TGTGCCAGCAGTGATTCAAATGAAAAACTGTTTTTT. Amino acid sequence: CASSDSNEKLFF.

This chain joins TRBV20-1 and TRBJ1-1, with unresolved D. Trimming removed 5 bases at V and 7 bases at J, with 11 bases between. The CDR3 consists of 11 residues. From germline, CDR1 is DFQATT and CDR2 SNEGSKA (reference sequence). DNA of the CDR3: TGCAGTGCTCACCAGCGGGGTGAAGCTTTCTTT. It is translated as CSAHQRGEAFF.

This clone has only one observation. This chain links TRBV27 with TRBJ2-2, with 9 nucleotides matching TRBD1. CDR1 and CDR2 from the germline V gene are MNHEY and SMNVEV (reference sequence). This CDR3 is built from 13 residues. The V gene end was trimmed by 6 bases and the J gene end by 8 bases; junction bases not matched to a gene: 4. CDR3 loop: CASSWDRVGELFF. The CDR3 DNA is TGTGCCAGCAGCTGGGACAGGGTAGGGGAGCTGTTTTTT.

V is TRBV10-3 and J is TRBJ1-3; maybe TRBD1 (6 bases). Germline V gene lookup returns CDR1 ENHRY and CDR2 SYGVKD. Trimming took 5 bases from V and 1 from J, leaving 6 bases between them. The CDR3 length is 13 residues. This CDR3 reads CAISTGSGNTIYF. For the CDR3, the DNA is TGTGCCATCAGTACAGGGTCTGGAAACACCATATATTTT.

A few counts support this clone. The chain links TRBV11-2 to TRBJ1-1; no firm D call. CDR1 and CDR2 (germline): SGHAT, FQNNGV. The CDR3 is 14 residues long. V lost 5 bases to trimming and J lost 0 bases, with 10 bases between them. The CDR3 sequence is CASSPTAVNTEAFF. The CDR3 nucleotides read TGTGCCAGCAGCCCCACGGCGGTGAACACTGAAGCTTTCTTT.

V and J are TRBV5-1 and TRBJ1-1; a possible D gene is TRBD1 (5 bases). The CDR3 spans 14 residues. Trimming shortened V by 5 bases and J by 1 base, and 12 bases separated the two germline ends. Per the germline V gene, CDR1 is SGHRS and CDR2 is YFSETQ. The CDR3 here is CASRQQASNTEAFF. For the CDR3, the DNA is TGCGCCAGCAGACAACAGGCGTCGAACACTGAAGCTTTCTTT. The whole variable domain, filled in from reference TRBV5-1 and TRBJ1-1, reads KAGVTQTPRYLIKTRGQQVTLSCSPISGHRSVSWYQQTPGQGLQFLFEYFSETQRNKGNFPGRFSGRQFSNSRSEMNVSTLELGDSALYLCASRQQASNTEAFFGQGTRLTVV.

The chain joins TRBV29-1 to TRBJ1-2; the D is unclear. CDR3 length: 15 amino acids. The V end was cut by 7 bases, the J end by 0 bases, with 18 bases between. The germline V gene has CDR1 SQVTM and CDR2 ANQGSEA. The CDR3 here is CSAQTFRPTNYGYTF. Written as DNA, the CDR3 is TGCAGCGCTCAGACTTTCAGACCGACTAACTATGGCTACACCTTC.

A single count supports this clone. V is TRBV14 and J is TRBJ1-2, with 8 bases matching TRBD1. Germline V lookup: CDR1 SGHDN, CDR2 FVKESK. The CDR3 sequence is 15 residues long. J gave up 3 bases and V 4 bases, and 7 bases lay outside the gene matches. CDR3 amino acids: CASSLEGQAYYGYTF. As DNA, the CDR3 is TGTGCCAGCAGCCTAGAGGGACAGGCGTACTATGGCTACACCTTC.

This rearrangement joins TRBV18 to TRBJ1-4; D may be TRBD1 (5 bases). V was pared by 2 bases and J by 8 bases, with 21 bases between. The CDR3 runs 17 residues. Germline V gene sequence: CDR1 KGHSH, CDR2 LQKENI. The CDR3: CASSPTSPRVFIEKLFF. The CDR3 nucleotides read TGTGCCAGCTCACCAACGTCACCCAGGGTATTTATCGAAAAACTGTTTTTT. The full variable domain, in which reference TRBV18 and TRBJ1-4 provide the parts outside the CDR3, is NAGVMQNPRHLVRRRGQEARLRCSPMKGHSHVYWYRQLPEEGLKFMVYLQKENIIDESGMPKERFSAEFPKEGPSILRIQQVVRGDSAAYFCASSPTSPRVFIEKLFFGSGTQLSVL.

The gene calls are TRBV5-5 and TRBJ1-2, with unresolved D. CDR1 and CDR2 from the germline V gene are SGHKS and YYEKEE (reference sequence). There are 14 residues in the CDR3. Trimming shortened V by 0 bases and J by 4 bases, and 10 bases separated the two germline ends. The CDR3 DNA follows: TGTGCCAGCAGCTTGGCTGGCGGACTCTATGGCTACACCTTC. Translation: CASSLAGGLYGYTF.